The clone carrying this T cell receptor (beta chain) has at least ten counts. The data derive from a study of T cells in Graves' hyperthyroidism and ophthalmopathy. Study details: Peripheral blood was taken when the disease was first diagnosed, before any treatment began.

RNA transcripts gave rise to amplified TCR beta CDR3 regions. In the first-round RT-PCR of the TCR CDR3, the HTBI primer set was used. TCRdb independently ran MiXCR on the multiplex PCR reads; one entry per CDR3 protein. Found here are around 600,000 distinct CDR3 sequences, more than 12% of them singletons; the top ten hold under 15%. Uncontrolled infection, other autoimmune disease, pregnancy or lactation excluded patients. Trimming pared 0 bases from V and 5 bases from J, leaving 13 bases between. Germline V gives CDR1 MNHEY, CDR2 SVGEGT. The CDR3 sequence is 15 residues long. The sequence came from a woman aged 45-65 years with Graves' ophthalmopathy. The rearrangement links TRBV6-2 or TRBV6-3 to TRBJ2-5; tentative D call: TRBD1 (6 bases). Sequencing input: blood. The CDR3 DNA sequence: TGTGCCAGCAGTTACTCGATGGGGGCCGGGGAGACCCAGTACTTC. Translation: CASSYSMGAGETQYF.